Shown below are 23 T cell receptor beta chains from a single sample sequenced in a study of shared clonotypes between healthy human individuals (dated by TCRdb to about 2020). The library was prepared using the immunoSEQ multiplex PCR assay. In TCRdb, the immuneACCESS table is reduced to in-frame sequences with V and J assigned. These tables do not hold every clone; where another copy was compared, an unresolved V gene accounts for under half, and the others remain unexplained. Here the sample has 1.5 million to 1.9 million clones; around 98% occur a single time. The top ten clones comprise approximately 0.45% of the sample. Specimen: naive CD4+ T cells sorted from blood. The cell subset or site label, read with the paper, signifies: CD45RA+ positively selected. These receptors were taken from a man younger than 45 in good health.

A single count supports this clone. The CDR3 loop reads CASSQTGAGANVLTF. The CDR3 DNA is TGTGCCAGCTCACAGACTGGTGCTGGGGCCAACGTCCTGACTTTC. The J gene is TRBJ2-6, the V gene TRBV18, with no clear D. Germline values: CDR1 KGHSH, CDR2 LQKENI. The ends were cut back, 4 bases at V and 2 bases at J, with 9 bases in the middle. The CDR3 consists of 15 residues.

The chain uses TRBV28 and TRBJ2-7, with TRBD1 as a possible D gene (6 bases). The CDR3 is made up of 16 amino acids. Per germline, CDR1 MDHEN and CDR2 SYDVKM. Trimming cost V 7 bases and J 1 base, with 20 bases left between them. CDR3 region: CASKDPQGLGSYEQYF. The CDR3 nucleotides read TGTGCCAGCAAGGACCCCCAGGGGTTAGGGTCCTACGAGCAGTACTTC.

With regard to this clone: The same CDR3 can be traced to other DNA sequences in this sample. The V call is TRBV11-3, the J call TRBJ2-2; TRBD1 agrees at 8 bases. From germline, CDR1 is SGHNT and CDR2 YENEEA. V shed 5 bases, J shed 3 bases, and the junction held 2 bases outside the gene matches. CDR3 length: 14 residues. The CDR3 loop reads CASSLDRDTGELFF. The CDR3 DNA follows: TGTGCCAGCAGCCTGGACAGGGACACCGGGGAGCTGTTTTTT.

As to this clone: The same CDR3 also results from other DNA sequences found in this sample. The chain links TRBV28 to TRBJ2-1, with 11 nucleotides matching TRBD2. The V gene's germline CDR1 is MDHEN and CDR2 SYDVKM. V shed 5 bases and J 0 bases; nucleotides not matched to a gene: 0. The CDR3 contains 15 residues. CDR3 sequence: CASSLAGGSYNEQFF. In DNA form, the CDR3 reads TGTGCCAGCAGTCTAGCGGGAGGCTCCTACAATGAGCAGTTCTTC.

In this sample, this clone turned up once. CDR3 DNA: TGTGCCAGCAGCTTAGGAGGCGGACTAGCGGGGAACAATGAGCAGTTCTTC. It yields the protein CASSLGGGLAGNNEQFF. This sequence joins TRBV11-3 and TRBJ2-1; 12 bases align to TRBD2. Germline assignment: CDR1 SGHNT and CDR2 YENEEA. The trim removed 1 base at V and 5 bases at J, leaving 6 bases unmatched. The CDR3 has 17 amino acids. Looking up the rest from reference TRBV11-3 and TRBJ2-1 gives the full variable domain: EAGVVQSPRYKIIEKKQPVAFWCNPISGHNTLYWYLQNLGQGPELLIRYENEEAVDDSQLPKDRFSAERLKGVDSTLKIQPAELGDSAVYLCASSLGGGLAGNNEQFFGPGTRLTVL.

The chain links TRBV4-3 to TRBJ1-5; a weak D match, TRBD1 (5 bases). The CDR3 covers 16 residues. Trimming shortened V by 1 base and J by 3 bases, and 13 bases separated the two germline ends. Germline V lookup: CDR1 LGHNA, CDR2 YSLEER. The CDR3 DNA reads as TGCGCCAGCAGCCAAGGGGGGGTTAATGACAATCAGCCCCAGCATTTT. Protein: CASSQGGVNDNQPQHF.

V usage is TRBV30 and J usage is TRBJ2-5; the match to TRBD2 covers 9 bases. With 0 bases clipped from V and 2 bases from J, the junction kept 4 bases outside the gene matches. The V gene's germline CDR1 is GTSNPN and CDR2 SVGIG (reference sequence). The CDR3 has 15 residues. In DNA form, the CDR3 reads TGTGCCTGGAGTGTGCGGGAGGGCCCTCAAGAGACCCAGTACTTC. It translates to CAWSVREGPQETQYF. The complete variable domain, with remaining parts taken from reference TRBV30 and TRBJ2-5, reads SQTIHQWPATLVQPVGSPLSLECTVEGTSNPNLYWYRQAAGRGLQLLFYSVGIGQISSEVPQNLSASRPQDRQFILSSKKLLLSDSGFYLCAWSVREGPQETQYFGPGTRLLVL.

The chain couples TRBV4-2 to TRBJ2-1; D gene unclear. Germline V gene lookup returns CDR1 LGHNA and CDR2 YNFKEQ. V was shortened by 0 bases and J by 9 bases, with 12 bases between the two germline ends. The length of the CDR3 is 14 residues. CDR3 in amino acids: CASSQDWTAIEQFF. The DNA of the CDR3 is TGTGCCAGCAGCCAAGATTGGACCGCGATTGAGCAGTTCTTC.

CDR3 DNA: TGTGCCAGCGGACCCGTTACGACCCAGTACTTC. It specifies CASGPVTTQYF. The V and J genes are TRBV2 and TRBJ2-5, with D hard to call. With 8 bases removed from V and 7 bases from J, the gap between germline ends came to 11 bases. The CDR3 totals 11 residues. Germline V CDR1 and CDR2: SNHLY, FYNNEI.

The chain joins TRBV29-1 to TRBJ2-1, with 8 positions matching TRBD2. CDR3 size: 12 residues. Germline trimming cut 7 bases from V and 6 bases from J; bases unmatched to any gene: 5. Germline V gene data show CDR1 as SQVTM and CDR2 as ANQGSEA. The DNA for the CDR3 is TGCAGCGCCGGGACTAGGGGCAATGAGCAGTTCTTC. It codes for CSAGTRGNEQFF.

The chain combines TRBV2 with TRBJ2-7; possibly TRBD1 for D (7 bases). Germline V gene data show CDR1 as SNHLY and CDR2 as FYNNEI. The CDR3 sequence is 12 residues long. V was trimmed by 6 bases and J by 5 bases, leaving 11 bases between them. This CDR3 reads CASRRRGDEQYF. CDR3 DNA: TGTGCCAGCAGGCGCAGGGGGGACGAGCAGTACTTC.

The chain carries TRBV5-5 and TRBJ1-1, with unresolved D. The CDR3 runs to 14 residues. Germline V CDR1 and CDR2: SGHKS, YYEKEE (reference sequence). V was clipped by 0 bases and J by 4 bases, with 10 bases between them. Written as DNA, the CDR3 is TGTGCCAGCAGCTTGGTTCCGTTTGCCACTGAAGCTTTCTTT. Translated, it gives CASSLVPFATEAFF.

This clone has a single count. This chain uses TRBV6-5 with TRBJ2-1; no clear D. The germline gives CDR1 MNHEY, CDR2 SVGAGI. CDR3 size: 15 residues. The V end was cut by 6 bases, the J end by 6 bases, with 18 bases between. Written as DNA, the CDR3 is TGTGCCAGCAGAACCCCTGGCCCCAAGCCCAATGAGCAGTTCTTC. As protein: CASRTPGPKPNEQFF.

V gene TRBV9 combines with J gene TRBJ2-7; D is possibly TRBD1 or TRBD2 (5 bases each). This CDR3 spans 18 amino acids. The V gene lost 4 bases and the J gene lost 0 bases, with 23 bases spanning the gap. Germline CDR1 is SGDLS and CDR2 is YYNGEE. CDR3: CASSILPIGDGISYEQYF. The CDR3 coding sequence is TGTGCCAGCAGCATCCTCCCTATTGGGGACGGGATCTCCTACGAGCAGTACTTC.

V usage is TRBV9 and J usage is TRBJ2-1; 7 bases line up with TRBD1. The V gene end was trimmed by 6 bases and the J gene end by 1 base; junction bases not matched to a gene: 7. Germline loops: CDR1 SGDLS, CDR2 YYNGEE. This CDR3 is built from 15 residues. The CDR3 sequence is CASNTGVPSYNEQFF. The CDR3 nucleotides are TGTGCCAGCAATACAGGGGTTCCGTCCTACAATGAGCAGTTCTTC.

V gene TRBV14 combines with J gene TRBJ2-4; D remains unclear. Germline V CDR1 and CDR2: SGHDN, FVKESK. V dropped 4 bases and J dropped 0 bases, with 13 bases sitting between them. The CDR3 is made up of 16 amino acids. CDR3 amino acids: CASSLHSKGAKNIQYF. DNA for the CDR3: TGTGCCAGCAGCCTACATAGTAAGGGAGCCAAAAACATTCAGTACTTC. The complete variable domain, with remaining parts taken from reference TRBV14 and TRBJ2-4, reads EAGVTQFPSHSVIEKGQTVTLRCDPISGHDNLYWYRRVMGKEIKFLLHFVKESKQDESGMPNNRFLAERTGGTYSTLKVQPAELEDSGVYFCASSLHSKGAKNIQYFGAGTRLSVL.

This sequence joins TRBV10-3 and TRBJ2-1, with D unresolved. The CDR3 contains 13 residues. Trimming removed 2 bases at V and 7 bases at J, with 9 bases between. The germline V gene encodes CDR1 ENHRY and CDR2 SYGVKD. CDR3 sequence: CAISEIAGNEQFF. CDR3 coding DNA: TGTGCCATCAGTGAGATCGCAGGAAATGAGCAGTTCTTC.

The gene calls are TRBV20-1 and TRBJ1-2, with 7 positions matching TRBD1. The CDR3 spans 11 residues. Trimming cost V 5 bases and J 7 bases; bases outside gene matches: 4. Germline lookup yields CDR1 DFQATT and CDR2 SNEGSKA (reference sequence). Written as DNA, the CDR3 is TGCAGTGCTCCAGACAGGGCTGGCTACACCTTC. This translates into CSAPDRAGYTF.

V and J are TRBV19 and TRBJ1-2; 9 bases line up with TRBD1. Germline loops: CDR1 LNHDA, CDR2 SQIVND (reference sequence). V lost 6 bases and J lost 4; bases outside the gene matches: 6. The CDR3 totals 14 residues. In nucleotides, the CDR3 is TGTGCCAGTAGCACGCCGGGACAGGGCTATGGCTACACCTTC. Translation: CASSTPGQGYGYTF.

This chain joins TRBV6-6 and TRBJ2-2, with a possible D match to TRBD2 (6 bases). V was clipped by 4 bases and J by 3 bases, with 15 bases between them. The germline V gene encodes CDR1 MNHNY and CDR2 SVGAGI (reference sequence). The CDR3 is 16 amino acids. CDR3 amino acids: CASSFFRDSHTGELFF. The CDR3 DNA reads TGTGCCAGCAGTTTCTTCCGGGACTCGCACACCGGGGAGCTGTTTTTT.

V gene TRBV11-2 combines with J gene TRBJ1-1; the match to TRBD1 covers 9 bases. V was pared by 5 bases and J by 6 bases, with 10 bases of the junction left unmatched. The germline V gene encodes CDR1 SGHAT and CDR2 FQNNGV. There are 15 residues in the CDR3. The chain's CDR3 is CASSHGQGQRSEAFF. The CDR3 nucleotides are TGTGCCAGCAGCCACGGACAGGGGCAGCGCTCTGAAGCTTTCTTT. The full variable domain, with the rest looked up from reference TRBV11-2 and TRBJ1-1, is EAGVAQSPRYKIIEKRQSVAFWCNPISGHATLYWYQQILGQGPKLLIQFQNNGVVDDSQLPKDRFSAERLKGVDSTLKIQPAKLEDSAVYLCASSHGQGQRSEAFFGQGTRLTVV.

This chain joins TRBV28 and TRBJ1-4, with 8 bases identical to TRBD1. CDR1 and CDR2 (germline): MDHEN, SYDVKM. J lost 0 bases, V lost 6 bases, and 21 bases had no gene match. This CDR3 is 21 amino acids long. CDR3 coding DNA: TGTGCCAGCAGCCAAGGACAGGGTATGCCATTTTCGGGGGCAACTAATGAAAAACTGTTTTTT. This sequence encodes CASSQGQGMPFSGATNEKLFF.

The chain employs TRBV2 and TRBJ2-3; 8 bases map to TRBD2. V shed 5 bases, J shed 1 base, and the junction held 5 bases outside the gene matches. Germline CDR1 and CDR2: SNHLY and FYNNEI. CDR3 size: 15 residues. CDR3 region: CASSKREGGTDTQYF. CDR3 DNA: TGTGCCAGCAGTAAACGGGAGGGGGGCACAGATACGCAGTATTTT.